One and the same sample provided the 18 T cell receptor beta chains below, sequenced in a study of T cell changes during pregnancy in multiple sclerosis. Clones were sequenced by immunoSEQ multiplex PCR, and TCRdb holds only the in-frame ones, with some missing. Of about 70,000 clones listed, 85% to 95% are singletons. The specimen comprised peripheral blood, sampled before pregnancy. These receptors originate from a female donor with multiple sclerosis, enrolled in a pregnancy study.

The V and J genes are TRBV7-2 and TRBJ1-5, with 8 nucleotides matching TRBD1. V dropped 5 bases and J dropped 3; count of bases not matched to a gene: 12. The CDR3 runs 17 residues. CDR1 is SGHTA, CDR2 FQGNSA, per germline. This CDR3 reads CASSRGGQGAVNQPQHF. The CDR3 DNA is TGTGCCAGCAGCCGTGGCGGTCAGGGGGCGGTCAATCAGCCCCAGCATTTT.

The CDR3 DNA is TGTGCCAGCAGGGACCGACAGTACCCGTCCTACGAGCAGTACTTC. Its translation: CASRDRQYPSYEQYF. V gene TRBV6-5 combines with J gene TRBJ2-7, with a tentative D call TRBD1 (5 bases). This CDR3 comprises 15 residues. CDR1 and CDR2 (germline): MNHEY, SVGAGI. With 6 bases removed from V and 1 base from J, the gap between germline ends came to 16 bases.

The chain uses TRBV2 and TRBJ2-1; 10 bases are shared with TRBD2. The J segment lost 8 bases and the V segment lost 3 bases, leaving 7 bases of the junction unmatched. CDR3 length: 15 residues. The V gene's germline CDR1 is SNHLY and CDR2 FYNNEI. CDR3 bases: TGTGCCAGCAGTGATACAGCGGGAGGGATGGATGAGCAGTTCTTC. This sequence encodes CASSDTAGGMDEQFF.

The chain joins TRBV6-4 to TRBJ2-3, with TRBD2 matching 10 bases. V shed 11 bases, J shed 1 base, and the junction held 3 bases outside the gene matches. The CDR3 sequence is 13 residues long. The germline gives CDR1 MRHNA, CDR2 SNTAGT. The CDR3 sequence: CAGGTSGTDTQYF. In nucleotides, the CDR3 is TGTGCCGGCGGGACTAGCGGCACAGATACGCAGTATTTT.

The chain carries TRBV19 and TRBJ1-1; 7 nucleotides align to TRBD1. Trimming cost V 2 bases and J 1 base; bases outside gene matches: 4. The germline gives CDR1 LNHDA, CDR2 SQIVND (reference sequence). The CDR3 is 15 amino acids. The CDR3 is CASSILSGGNTEAFF. The CDR3 nucleotides are TGTGCCAGTAGTATATTGTCAGGGGGGAACACTGAAGCTTTCTTT.

In this sample, this clone turned up a few times. The genes are TRBV5-1 and TRBJ1-2, with D unclear. Trimming stripped 1 base from V and 8 bases from J, with 15 bases between. This CDR3 comprises 14 residues. Germline values: CDR1 SGHRS, CDR2 YFSETQ. CDR3 nucleotide sequence: TGCGCCAGCAGCTTGACTGACTCGATAGAAGGCTACACCTTC. It specifies CASSLTDSIEGYTF.

The chain joins TRBV7-9 to TRBJ1-1; D unresolved. Trimming took 5 bases from V and 5 from J, leaving 9 bases between them. Germline V gene lookup returns CDR1 SEHNR and CDR2 FQNEAQ (reference sequence). The CDR3 totals 12 residues. CDR3 DNA sequence: TGTGCCAGCAGCCCTAGCTTAACTGAAGCTTTCTTT. Residues: CASSPSLTEAFF.

The chain couples TRBV5-4 to TRBJ2-2; 9 bases are shared with TRBD2. The CDR3 loop spans 17 amino acids. Germline V CDR1 and CDR2: SGHNT, YYREEE (reference sequence). Losses at the gene ends were 5 bases for V and 7 bases for J; bases not matched to a gene: 15. The CDR3 DNA sequence: TGTGCCAGCAGTCGAAGTGCGGTAGCGGGAGTAAGCGGGGAGCTGTTTTTT. Translation gives CASSRSAVAGVSGELFF.

V is TRBV5-1 and J is TRBJ2-1, with 16 bases fitting TRBD2. J lost 7 bases, V lost 6 bases, and 7 bases had no gene match. The CDR3 extends over 16 amino acids. Germline CDR1 SGHRS, CDR2 YFSETQ. CDR3 residues: CASTPGLAGGANEQFF. CDR3 nucleotides: TGCGCCAGCACCCCGGGACTAGCGGGAGGGGCGAATGAGCAGTTCTTC.

The chain has TRBV28 and TRBJ2-7; D perhaps matches TRBD1 (6 bases). CDR3 length: 14 amino acids. V was trimmed by 6 bases and J by 3 bases, leaving 15 bases between them. Germline V lookup: CDR1 MDHEN, CDR2 SYDVKM. The CDR3 here is CASSPGTFNYEQYF. In nucleotides, the CDR3 is TGTGCCAGCAGCCCCGGGACATTTAACTACGAGCAGTACTTC. The variable domain in full, completed from reference TRBV28 and TRBJ2-7, reads DVKVTQSSRYLVKRTGEKVFLECVQDMDHENMFWYRQDPGLGLRLIYFSYDVKMKEKGDIPEGYSVSREKKERFSLILESASTNQTSMYLCASSPGTFNYEQYFGPGTRLTVT.

V usage is TRBV6-5 and J usage is TRBJ2-1; 7 bases agree with TRBD2. Per germline, CDR1 MNHEY and CDR2 SVGAGI. The CDR3 sequence is 15 residues long. With 6 bases clipped from V and 1 base from J, the junction kept 6 bases outside the gene matches. The CDR3 protein is CASSPSSGSYNEQFF. The CDR3, as DNA: TGTGCCAGCAGCCCCTCTAGCGGATCCTACAATGAGCAGTTCTTC.

The chain combines TRBV29-1 with TRBJ2-7; TRBD1 matches 7 bases. The CDR3 spans 14 residues. J gave up 2 bases and V 5 bases, and 9 bases lay outside the gene matches. CDR1 and CDR2 from the germline V gene are SQVTM and ANQGSEA. CDR3 residues: CSVSDRVAPYEQYF. CDR3 nucleotides: TGCAGCGTTAGTGACAGGGTGGCCCCCTACGAGCAGTACTTC.

The V call is TRBV29-1, the J call TRBJ2-3, with TRBD1 as a possible D gene (6 bases). The CDR3 consists of 12 residues. Trimming cost V 7 bases and J 5 bases, with 13 bases left between them. CDR1 SQVTM and CDR2 ANQGSEA come from the germline V gene. The CDR3 here is CSAPLRGDTQYF. CDR3 nucleotides: TGCAGCGCCCCCCTCAGGGGAGATACGCAGTATTTT.

This sequence joins TRBV6-6 and TRBJ2-7; possibly TRBD2 for D (6 bases). Germline loops: CDR1 MNHNY, CDR2 SVGAGI (reference sequence). V was clipped by 0 bases and J by 6 bases, with 6 bases between them. This CDR3 spans 12 amino acids. The CDR3 nucleotides are TGTGCCAGCAGTTACTCCGGGGGCGAGCAGTACTTC. It codes for CASSYSGGEQYF.

This clone was detected only once. The rearrangement links TRBV4-3 to TRBJ1-1, with a weak D call TRBD1 (6 bases). Germline CDR1 and CDR2: LGHNA and YSLEER. The CDR3 totals 14 residues. The V gene lost 6 bases and the J gene lost 1 base, with 12 bases spanning the gap. CDR3 bases: TGCGCCAGCAGTCGACAGGTGAGGAACACTGAAGCTTTCTTT. This codes for CASSRQVRNTEAFF.

This clone has more than one count but fewer than ten. This sequence joins TRBV27 and TRBJ1-1; the D gene is possibly TRBD1 (6 bases). Germline CDR1 MNHEY, CDR2 SMNVEV (reference sequence). The CDR3 consists of 14 residues. The germline V and J ends were trimmed by 3 bases and 1 base, with 9 bases remaining between them. CDR3 nucleotides: TGTGCCAGCAGTTTGGCAGGGGCGAACACTGAAGCTTTCTTT. It yields the protein CASSLAGANTEAFF.

The chain is built from TRBV7-2 and TRBJ2-4; 11 nucleotides align to TRBD2. Germline-derived CDR1 and CDR2 are SGHTA and FQGNSA. V lost 2 bases and J lost 4; bases outside the gene matches: 7. CDR3 length: 17 amino acids. The CDR3 loop reads CASSLTSGRGGKNIQYF. CDR3 DNA sequence: TGTGCCAGCAGCTTAACTAGCGGGAGAGGAGGTAAAAACATTCAGTACTTC.

The gene calls are TRBV19 and TRBJ1-1, with unresolved D. Germline V lookup: CDR1 LNHDA, CDR2 SQIVND (reference sequence). V was shortened by 5 bases and J by 0 bases, with 7 bases between the two germline ends. The CDR3 runs 13 residues. The DNA for the CDR3 is TGTGCCAGTAGTCTAACCTTGAACACTGAAGCTTTCTTT. This gives the protein CASSLTLNTEAFF.